The TCR beta chain described here comes from a study of persistence of HIV-infected CD4 T cells. This CDR3 contains 16 residues. Germline CDR1 is LNHDA and CDR2 is SQIVND (reference sequence). The J segment lost 4 bases and the V segment lost 3 bases, leaving 8 bases of the junction unmatched. A note on this clone: Its matching antigen is unknown.

Cells were stimulated nonspecifically with anti-CD3/anti-CD28 magnetic beads. Sorting selected CD4+ T cells upregulating both CD40 ligand and CD69. Donors were HIV-1-infected adults who began suppressive ART during chronic infection. For at least 4 years, plasma HIV-1 RNA was undetectable (<50 copies/mL). A roughly 20-hour stimulation of CD8-depleted PBMCs used anti-CD28/CD49d costimulation, CD40-blocking antibody and enfuvirtide. This was the immunoSEQ version 4 assay in survey mode. TCRdb's table, derived via immunoSEQ multiplex PCR, lists solely in-frame clones and lacks some. In the table there are some 41,000 clones, approximately 90% of which are singletons.

The clonotype originates from an adult man with HIV who was CMV-seropositive. The source material was CD4+ T cells sorted from PBMCs after roughly 18-hour stimulation, sampled from a patient who received antiretroviral therapy. V gene TRBV19 combines with J gene TRBJ2-5, with TRBD2 matching 10 bases. The CDR3 region is CASSIGLAGVRETQYF. The DNA of the CDR3 is TGTGCCAGTAGTATTGGGCTAGCGGGAGTTCGAGAGACCCAGTACTTC.